This T cell receptor (beta chain) came from a study of identical twins. Only healthy Caucasians were included as donors. TCRdb fed the 5' RACE reads into MiXCR, producing one record per CDR3 protein. The table includes fewer than 550,000 distinct CDR3 sequences, 13% to 15% detected once. Findings of the study overall: Conclusions came from cross-sectional statistical analysis, not from following the same donors. Abundant cord blood beta clonotypes carried fewer insertions; memory repertoires showed none. Potential partial confounding of zero-insertion analyses by invariant MAIT and iNKT cells was noted.

There are a few counts of this clonotype. Its antigen is as yet unknown. Germline V gives CDR1 KGHSH, CDR2 LQKENI. V was trimmed by 3 bases and J by 10 bases, leaving 18 bases between them. This CDR3 region has 15 residues. This same sample was also part of a study on yellow fever vaccine responses in identical twins.

Sequencing was done on a sample of CD4+ T cells sorted from blood. This sequence was found in a woman younger than 35 in good health. The V and J genes are TRBV18 and TRBJ1-4; perhaps TRBD1 as D (6 bases). CDR3 DNA: TGTGCCAGCTCACCGACCGCGGACAGCTTCGGAAAACTGTTTTTT. Translated, it gives CASSPTADSFGKLFF.